The source of this T cell receptor (beta chain) is a study of blood T cell repertoires in COVID-19 (dated by TCRdb to 2020 to 2022). Context from the whole study: Samples from collaborators originated in the United States, Italy and Spain and spanned both the acute and convalescent phases of COVID-19. The material from the prospective study consisted of cDNA or gDNA derived from T cells, B-cell-depleted T cells, or PBMCs. Deeply sampled blood TCRbeta repertoires from subjects exposed to, actively infected with, or recovered from COVID-19 were included in the dataset. A freely available public database, intended as a resource for researchers studying the immune response to SARS-CoV-2, is where the repertoires were released. Samples were obtained from the ongoing ImmuneRACE study (first 160 participants) and from 1,000 to 1,500 subjects provided by 6 global collaborators. The sample metadata nearly always contained a de-identified subject ID, COVID-19 status, age in years and sex. Where available, HLA class I and class II types were obtained from metadata supplied by the sample provider rather than from assay-based typing.

Overall results and qualifications from the work: Clinical and demographic metadata were provided uncurated, with the amount varying by source and participant.

Concerning this clone: Its antigen is unknown. Per-base qualities were not stored, and no clone one base away is much larger.

TCRbeta CDR3 regions were amplified from genomic DNA by means of the immunoSEQ Assay, a bias-controlled multiplex PCR. On the authors' methods: Within the assay, amplification of reference gene primers was used to estimate how many nucleated cells each sample contained. To quantify the absolute abundance of each unique TCRbeta CDR3 rearrangement, sequence reads were collapsed and filtered. Productive Simpson clonality was computed per sample as the square root of Simpson's diversity index over productive rearrangements. In TCRdb, the immuneACCESS table is reduced to in-frame sequences with V and J assigned. These tables do not hold every clone; where another copy was compared, an unresolved V gene accounts for under half, and the others remain unexplained. The V and J calls and clone size were taken over from that table, and D and trimming were inferred from the DNA. Counted in this sample were 250,000 to 300,000 clones; about nine tenths of them appeared once. Of the sample, 1.2% is held by the ten largest clones.

The germline V gene provides CDR1 SGHRS and CDR2 YFSETQ. Including cysteine and phenylalanine, the CDR3 has 16 amino acids. Just CDR3 DNA is preserved here, 48 bases in frame from base 1. V and J are trimmed by 0 bases and 2 bases, and the gene matches miss 1 base of the junction. Enrolling through a virtual design, the prospective study's participants ranged in age from roughly 18 to 100 years and lived across roughly 23 United States geographic areas. Cohort assignment in the prospective study relied on participant-reported clinical history from a screening survey and a study questionnaire. Mobile phlebotomists in the prospective study collected whole blood, serum and a nasopharyngeal or oropharyngeal swab from every participant. Over a 2-month period, participants in the prospective study had the option of providing additional blood draws and questionnaires. Before DNA extraction, blood samples from the prospective study were shipped at room temperature or frozen.

This sequence was found in a human donor in a cohort exposed to, infected with or recovered from COVID-19 (not recorded which). The donor label of this sample is uncertain. Sequencing was done on a sample of PBMCs or T cells enriched from blood (not recorded which). This chain is built from TRBV5-1 and TRBJ2-5; 13 of the junction bases match TRBD2. Here the CDR3 is given as CASSLGTSGGQETQYF. The DNA reads TGCGCCAGCAGCTTGGGGACTAGCGGGGGTCAAGAGACCCAGTACTTC. Reference TRBV5-1 and TRBJ2-5 genes cover what lies past the CDR3, so the full variable domain is KAGVTQTPRYLIKTRGQQVTLSCSPISGHRSVSWYQQTPGQGLQFLFEYFSETQRNKGNFPGRFSGRQFSNSRSEMNVSTLELGDSALYLCASSLGTSGGQETQYFGPGTRLLVL.